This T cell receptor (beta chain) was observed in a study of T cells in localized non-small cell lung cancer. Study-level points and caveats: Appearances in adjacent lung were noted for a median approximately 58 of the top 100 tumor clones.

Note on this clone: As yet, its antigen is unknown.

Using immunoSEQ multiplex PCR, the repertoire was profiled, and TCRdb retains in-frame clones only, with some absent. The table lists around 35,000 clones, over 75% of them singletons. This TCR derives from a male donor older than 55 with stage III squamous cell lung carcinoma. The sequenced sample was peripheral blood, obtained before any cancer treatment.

CDR3 nucleotide sequence: TGCAGCGTTGGAGGGATTAACTATGGCTACACCTTC. Translating gives CSVGGINYGYTF. The V call is TRBV29-1, the J call TRBJ1-2; D call uncertain. The V end lost 4 bases, the J end lost 1 base, and 7 bases lay between the germline ends. Germline CDR1 SQVTM, CDR2 ANQGSEA. CDR3 length: 12 amino acids.